The 16 T cell receptor beta chains below come from one sample, sequenced in a study of blood T cells in healthy people across ages (dated by TCRdb to the mid-2010s). Preparation of the library involved 5' RACE. The instrument given in TCRdb is Illumina HiSeq 2500. The second PCR ran for about 6 to 12 cycles and used a J-beta primer mix along with a sample-barcoded 5' primer. TCRdb reworked the public reads: Q25 trimming with fastp, MiXCR clone assembly, productive beta chains retained. One record per CDR3 amino acid sequence lists the most common genes and DNA. Here the sample has under 800,000 distinct CDR3 sequences; 21% occur a single time. The ten largest clones represent roughly 3.6% of the sample. Sequenced input: blood. Receptor source: a man aged 65-85 years in good health.

The table lists this clonotype with a few counts. This chain uses TRBV2 with TRBJ1-2; 8 bases agree with TRBD1. Germline V gene sequence: CDR1 SNHLY, CDR2 FYNNEI. The CDR3 spans 13 residues. J gave up 7 bases and V 8 bases, and 9 bases lay outside the gene matches. This chain's CDR3 is CASFLGQGGGYTF. The CDR3 DNA reads as TGTGCCAGCTTTCTCGGACAGGGAGGTGGCTACACCTTC.

This clonotype was recorded a few times. The genes are TRBV20-1 and TRBJ2-7; tentatively, D is TRBD2 (6 bases). The CDR3 length is 16 residues. Germline V gene lookup returns CDR1 DFQATT and CDR2 SNEGSKA (reference sequence). The germline V and J ends were trimmed by 1 base and 2 bases, with 18 bases remaining between them. CDR3 in DNA: TGCAGTGCTAGAGGCGAAGGAGTTAGCGGACCCTACGAGCAGTACTTC. Encoded protein: CSARGEGVSGPYEQYF.

The chain employs TRBV2 and TRBJ2-1; the match to TRBD1 covers 9 bases. CDR3 length: 15 residues. Trimming at V came to 3 bases and at J to 6 bases, leaving 6 bases not matched to a gene. Germline V gene data show CDR1 as SNHLY and CDR2 as FYNNEI. CDR3 in amino acids: CASSEFRDRVNEQFF. Here the CDR3 DNA reads TGTGCCAGCAGTGAGTTTCGGGACAGGGTCAATGAGCAGTTCTTC.

This clonotype has just a few counts. The chain links TRBV15 to TRBJ2-1; D tentatively fits TRBD1 or TRBD2 (7 bases each). The J call is doubtful: the DNA matches TRBJ2-5 better. This CDR3 spans 15 amino acids. Germline V lookup: CDR1 LNHNV, CDR2 YYDKDF (reference sequence). In DNA form, the CDR3 reads TGTGCCACCAGCTTATCAGGGGGGGTCGGAGAGACCCAGTACTTC. Protein product: CATSLSGGVGETQYF.

The chain couples TRBV3-1 to TRBJ2-1; 9 nucleotides agree with TRBD1. Per germline, CDR1 LGHDT and CDR2 YNNKEL (reference sequence). The CDR3 totals 17 residues. With 4 bases clipped from V and 2 bases from J, the junction kept 9 bases outside the gene matches. The CDR3 loop is CASSPDRGLYPYNEQFF. CDR3 sequence (DNA): TGTGCCAGCAGCCCGGACAGGGGACTTTACCCCTACAATGAGCAGTTCTTC.

This clonotype showed up just a few times. At one end, the junction sequence differs from germline, possibly due to a read error. The chain employs TRBV5-6 and TRBJ2-1, with 7 nucleotides matching TRBD1. The CDR3 totals 17 residues. CDR1 SGHDT and CDR2 YYEEEE come from the germline V gene. The CDR3 region is CTSSLVGDRSSYNEQFF. CDR3 nucleotide sequence: TGTACCAGCAGCTTGGTGGGGGACAGAAGCTCCTACAATGAGCAGTTCTTC.

The rearrangement uses TRBV24-1 and TRBJ1-1; 9 bases fit TRBD1. The CDR3 runs to 12 residues. The V and J ends lost 4 bases and 11 bases, in that order; junction bases with no gene match: 4. Germline loops: CDR1 KGHDR, CDR2 SFDVKD. The CDR3 reads CATSDYRGPAFF. The CDR3 DNA is TGTGCCACCAGTGACTACAGGGGGCCGGCTTTCTTT.

The rearrangement joins TRBV20-1 to TRBJ2-1; 7 bases fit TRBD2. Trimming took 6 bases from V and 7 from J; bases not matched to a gene: 18. This CDR3 contains 16 residues. CDR1 is DFQATT, CDR2 SNEGSKA, per germline (reference sequence). The CDR3 nucleotides read TGCAGTGCGCAATCCGGGGTGCCCCGGCGGGGGAATGAGCAGTTCTTC. It codes for CSAQSGVPRRGNEQFF.

The V gene is TRBV19, the J gene TRBJ2-3; weak D call: TRBD1 (5 bases). CDR3 length equals 15 residues. CDR1 and CDR2 (germline): LNHDA, SQIVND (reference sequence). The V and J ends lost 5 bases and 2 bases respectively, with 14 bases between them. CDR3 protein: CASSPSRGSTDTQYF. The CDR3 nucleotides are TGTGCCAGTAGTCCCTCAAGGGGCTCCACAGATACGCAGTATTTT. The complete variable domain, with remaining parts taken from reference TRBV19 and TRBJ2-3, reads DGGITQSPKYLFRKEGQNVTLSCEQNLNHDAMYWYRQDPGQGLRLIYYSQIVNDFQKGDIAEGYSVSREKKESFPLTVTSAQKNPTAFYLCASSPSRGSTDTQYFGPGTRLTVL.

The chain carries TRBV5-1 and TRBJ1-2, with D possibly TRBD1 on 5 matching bases. This CDR3 region has 13 residues. The germline CDR1 and CDR2 sequences are SGHRS and YFSETQ. Trimming took 4 bases from V and 7 from J, leaving 14 bases between them. The CDR3 region is CASSRDGACGYTF. CDR3 nucleotides: TGCGCCAGCAGCCGGGACGGAGCTTGTGGCTACACCTTC.

This clonotype has more than one count but fewer than ten. This chain joins TRBV11-2 and TRBJ2-3, with D tentatively TRBD2 (6 bases). This CDR3 has 14 residues. Germline CDR1 and CDR2: SGHAT and FQNNGV. V was shortened by 4 bases and J by 7 bases, with 15 bases between the two germline ends. The CDR3 here is CASSSVRTTNTQYF. CDR3 DNA sequence: TGTGCCAGCAGCTCCGTCAGGACTACGAATACGCAGTATTTT.

This chain joins TRBV20-1 and TRBJ1-4; D uncertain. Trimming took off 1 base at V and 8 bases at J, with 14 bases between the two ends. The CDR3 runs 14 residues. Germline CDR1 reads DFQATT; CDR2 reads SNEGSKA (reference sequence). CDR3 region: CSARAPPTREKLFF. Written as DNA, the CDR3 is TGCAGTGCTAGAGCCCCCCCGACGCGGGAAAAACTGTTTTTT.

The table lists this clonotype with a few counts. The chain links TRBV28 to TRBJ2-7; possibly TRBD1 or TRBD2 for D (5 bases each). The ends were cut back, 2 bases at V and 3 bases at J, with 14 bases in the middle. Germline V gene sequence: CDR1 MDHEN, CDR2 SYDVKM. There are 15 residues in the CDR3. CDR3 bases: TGTGCCAGCAGTTTAACGGGGACCGACGACTACGAGCAGTACTTC. Translation gives CASSLTGTDDYEQYF. The whole variable domain, remainder taken from reference TRBV28 and TRBJ2-7, is DVKVTQSSRYLVKRTGEKVFLECVQDMDHENMFWYRQDPGLGLRLIYFSYDVKMKEKGDIPEGYSVSREKKERFSLILESASTNQTSMYLCASSLTGTDDYEQYFGPGTRLTVT.

V and J are TRBV30 and TRBJ2-5; tentatively, D is TRBD2 (6 bases). Between the trimmed V and J ends, which lost 0 bases and 11 bases, there was a span of 13 bases. Germline V CDR1 and CDR2: GTSNPN, SVGIG (reference sequence). This CDR3 is 12 amino acids long. CDR3: CAWSVGSREQYF. The CDR3 DNA reads as TGTGCCTGGAGTGTCGGTAGCCGGGAGCAGTACTTC.

On this clonotype: A read error is possible here, since a much larger clone lies one base away. The J gene is TRBJ2-2, the V gene TRBV5-1; 9 nucleotides align to TRBD1. The CDR3 contains 13 residues. From germline, CDR1 is SGHRS and CDR2 YFSETQ. The trim removed 4 bases at V and 5 bases at J, leaving 0 bases unmatched. In nucleotides, the CDR3 is TGCGCCAGCAGCGGGACAGGGACCGGGGAGCTGTTTTTT. It codes for CASSGTGTGELFF.

This clonotype was picked up a small number of times. The genes are TRBV7-3 and TRBJ2-1; 15 bases match TRBD2. J lost 5 bases, V lost 1 base, and 12 bases had no gene match. The CDR3 covers 20 residues. Per the germline V gene, CDR1 is SGHTA and CDR2 is FQGTGA. The CDR3 nucleotides are TGTGCCAGCAGCTTAAGTGGGACTAGCGGGAGGCCCCGAATTCACAATGAGCAGTTCTTC. It is translated as CASSLSGTSGRPRIHNEQFF.